This T cell receptor (beta chain) was captured by sequencing in a study of T-cell memory formation after mild COVID-19. Study findings and constraints: Clones that got smaller from day 15 to 85 had even CD4/CD8, while clones growing later tipped toward CD4+.

About this clonotype: The antigen is undetermined.

A 5'RACE reaction primed in the constant segment made cDNA libraries of TCR alpha and TCR beta, and these carried sample barcodes and UMIs. TCRdb passed the 5' RACE reads through MiXCR, listing each CDR3 protein once. Here the sample spans some 260,000 distinct CDR3 sequences, roughly 17% being singletons. Trimming pared 6 bases from V and 4 bases from J, leaving 10 bases between. There are 13 residues in the CDR3. This sequence was found in a man younger than 35 who had mild COVID-19 (a few samples of this study predate the infection). Cell type and time point are not known. What was sequenced was PBMCs or a T cell subset sorted from them (not recorded which). V and J are TRBV12-3 or TRBV12-4 and TRBJ1-5; D uncertain. CDR3 DNA: TGTGCCAGCAGACCGAACCTGAATCAGCCCCAGCATTTT. It translates to CASRPNLNQPQHF.